The following is a T cell receptor beta chain sequence with its context. The antigen this receptor binds is unknown. Base qualities are missing; no much larger clone stands one base away. This entry is derived from a study of cytomegalovirus exposure and HLA in healthy donors (dated by TCRdb to the late 2010s). As for the study more broadly: An earlier analysis of roughly 500 of the donors reported roughly 300 Gb of sequence data and 117 million unique TCR beta sequences obtained from about 179 million T cells. Approximately 300 gigabases of sequencing data and roughly 90 million unique TCR sequences were included in an early release covering about 700 HLA-typed donors. The genetic ancestry cluster associated with self-reported Caucasian donors included about 84% of the roughly 380 genotyped donors. The study was designed to test whether signatures of past pathogen exposure could be identified by cataloging public T cell receptors. The T cell repertoires of 666 subjects were profiled by immunosequencing and related to cytomegalovirus serostatus. Besides the first cohort of 666 subjects, a separate validation cohort made up of around 120 different subjects was used. The study combined high-throughput TCR immunosequencing, statistical association of individual TCRs with disease status, and machine learning to predict cytomegalovirus infection status. A later analysis re-examined previously published TCR beta repertoires from about 700 donors and added high-resolution HLA genotyping to investigate patterns of TCR occurrence. Rather than using new phenotypic data, the later analysis identified candidate immune exposures from TCR beta sequences and from how often those sequences occurred across donors. To decide whether each TCR beta V gene segment behaved as functional or pseudogenic, an earlier analysis of fewer than 750 of the donors relied on high-throughput TCR beta sequencing. Donor age, sex, ethnicity and CMV serostatus were collected together with the repertoire data. In a later genetic analysis, genome-wide SNP genotypes for about three fifths of the roughly 670 donors were used, and that subset was treated as a discovery cohort. Every repertoire in the discovery cohort had been generated on one and the same sequencing platform. Both class I and class II loci were covered by HLA typing, at four-digit resolution. Typing coverage varied by locus: roughly 620-630 donors for A, B, C, DRB1 and DQB1; more than 500 for DQA1; about 590 for DPA1; around 490 for DPB1. Several DR-DQ haplotypes were treated as single units for association and clustering because of strong linkage in the cohort. Across some 400 genotyped donors of the cohort, an average of about 240,000 unique TCR beta nucleotide sequences per donor were sequenced, and roughly a sixth of those sequences were non-productive.

Via the germline V gene (reference sequence), CDR1 is GTSNPN and CDR2 SVGIG. From the cysteine through the phenylalanine, the CDR3 covers 15 amino acids. The entry retains the CDR3 DNA only, 45 bases that are in frame from base 1. Trimming accounts for 1 base at V and 6 bases at J, while the number of junction bases matched to no gene is 9. Points the paper makes about the study in general: In a later analysis, HLA-associated TCR beta chains were found to be more clonally expanded and to have lower generation probabilities than equally common non-associated chains. At a false discovery rate of 0.05, a later analysis linked some 18,000 TCR beta sequences to specific HLA alleles. A cluster of highly shared sequence variants was judged likely to be a technical artifact of the sequencing pipeline. When HLA alleles, especially DR and DQ, strongly co-occurred, TCR associations were difficult to assign to individual alleles. A total of fewer than 200 TCR beta chains were listed by the study as associated with cytomegalovirus. A few of the identified cytomegalovirus-associated TCR beta chains were confirmed in vitro to be specific for cytomegalovirus antigens. The only immune exposure information available for the cohort was CMV serostatus. A later analysis found that TCR association rates varied across HLA loci, with DRB1 alleles showing the most associated TCRs and HLA-C alleles the fewest. In a later genetic analysis, a missense DCLRE1C variant was associated with V-gene and J-gene trimming of TCR beta chains, and the association was replicated in an independent cohort. The presence/absence analyses assumed that sequencing depth was roughly uniform across donors, and that assumption may not be true. Compared with the roughly 700-donor mean, donors in an Asian-associated ancestry cluster had fewer N-insertions in productive TCRs, according to a later genetic analysis. A further reported finding was that TCR beta sequences accurately predicted the HLA-A and HLA-B alleles for most subjects in the first cohort. In a later analysis, several top co-occurrence clusters were reported to appear linked to parvovirus B19, influenza, CMV and Epstein-Barr virus. In an earlier analysis of several hundred of the donors, most TCR beta V segments were observed in productive rearrangements about 87% or about 30% of the time, broadly matching IMGT annotations. Correlated functional status among segregating V segments might reflect linkage disequilibrium, but an unknown experimental factor could not be ruled out. Because the 87-base-pair reads could not distinguish some IMGT-functional V segments, including TRBV6-2 and TRBV6-3, those segments were excluded. Most TCR sequences were seen in very few donors, while some public TCRs were found in many individuals. Because HLA typing was unavailable for some donors at each locus, only the typed subset was used in association tests. A later analysis found that most CMV-associated TCR beta chains appeared HLA-restricted, with HLA associations seemingly driven largely by CMV exposure. The authors suggested that the approach could potentially be generalized to other disease states and immunological phenotypes. In this cohort, only TCR beta chains were sequenced, and detectable features were limited by the absence of alpha or paired-chain data. In both the original and validation cohorts, the classifier was reported to diagnose cytomegalovirus status with high specificity and sensitivity. Because counts were too low, seventeen rarely observed V segments, including chromosome 9 orphons, were left out of the earlier analysis of about 620 of the donors.

The cohort comprised 710 or so healthy bone marrow donors. Cohort members were all nominally healthy when sampled, although unrecorded immune exposures were likely present. The donor was CMV seronegative and was included in the group of about 400 seronegative cohort members. A peripheral blood sample was provided by each donor, and peripheral blood mononuclear cells were used for TCR beta sequencing. The Qiagen DNeasy Blood Extraction Kit was used to extract genomic DNA from the blood cell samples. Library preparation was by the immunoSEQ multiplex PCR assay. A mixture of 60 forward primers for TCR Vbeta segments and 13 reverse primers for TCR Jbeta segments was used in the multiplex PCR. The CDR3 region of rearranged TCR beta genes was amplified from genomic DNA by a multiplex PCR assay. The amplified TCR beta libraries were sequenced on the Illumina HiSeq System as 87-base-pair reads. Regarding the original processing steps: In a later analysis, some 80 million unique TCR beta chains were counted across the 500 to 850 repertoires, and about 9.9 million of these chains were shared by at least two donors. Raw reads were error-corrected and collapsed into unique sequences with a nearest-neighbor algorithm that merged closely related sequences to remove PCR and sequencing errors. To assign V, D and J gene segments, CDR3 sequences were aligned to IMGT reference sequences. Each retained sequence needed at least a six-nucleotide match to both a V gene segment and a J gene segment. Rearrangements were classified as productive when the CDR3 lacked stop codons and remained in frame with V and J, and all other rearrangements were classified as non-productive. Following IMGT convention, CDR3 was defined as the stretch from the second conserved V-encoded cysteine to the conserved J-encoded phenylalanine. Sequences without an unambiguous match to a single V gene segment were excluded from the earlier analysis of about 600 of the donors. An earlier analysis of about 600 of the donors called V segments functional above 56.7% productive rearrangements and segregating when the between-donor standard deviation exceeded 5%. A statistical classification framework was built for diagnosing cytomegalovirus status from the catalog of TCR beta chain sequences. In a later analysis, V and J genes were assigned by comparing TCR nucleotide sequences against IMGT/GENE-DB human TR gene sequences. A later analysis assigned CDR3 sequences and most-parsimonious VDJ recombination scenarios with the TCRdist pipeline. In a later analysis, each TCR beta chain was defined by its CDR3 amino acid sequence together with its V-gene family, and reads lacking a unique V-gene family were excluded. As a way to deal with suspected cross-contamination and a sequencing artifact, a later analysis dropped 450 to 600 nucleotide sequences that were highly shared and had low generation probability. A later analysis calculated a clonal expansion index for each public chain from normalized within-repertoire ranks of inferred template counts. In a later analysis, generation probabilities were computed using a VDJ recombination model fitted to out-of-frame rearrangements, and the results were checked against IGoR. Hypergeometric tests were used in a later analysis to score TCR-TCR, TCR-HLA and TCR-CMV co-occurrence, with a repertoire-size bias correction applied to the TCR pairs. In a later analysis, false discovery rates were estimated by permuting HLA or CMV assignments 20 times. In a later analysis, co-occurring TCRs were grouped with DBSCAN, and TCRdist sequence similarity was added when clustering was performed within HLA-allele-positive subsets. Repertoires with fewer than 30,000 or more than 120,000 public chains, plus five repertoires with anomalous nucleotide sharing, were excluded from co-occurrence clustering. Entries here come from immuneACCESS through TCRdb and include only in-frame sequences with V and J called. Some clones fail to appear in such tables; in the studies checked, an unresolved V gene covers under half of the shortfall, and the cause of the remainder is unknown. The V and J calls and clone size were taken over from that table, and D and trimming were inferred from the DNA. The sample contains approximately 150,000 clones, roughly four fifths of them found a single time. In total, the top ten clones hold more than 0.8% of the sample.

Input material: PBMCs. This TCR was recovered from a woman aged 40 to 50 in good health and CMV-seronegative. This receptor chain uses TRBV30 and TRBJ2-7; 10 nucleotides in the junction match TRBD2. The DNA is as follows: TGTGCCTGGAGTGGTCTAGCGGGAGCGGGAAGCGAGCAGTACTTC. This translates into CAWSGLAGAGSEQYF.